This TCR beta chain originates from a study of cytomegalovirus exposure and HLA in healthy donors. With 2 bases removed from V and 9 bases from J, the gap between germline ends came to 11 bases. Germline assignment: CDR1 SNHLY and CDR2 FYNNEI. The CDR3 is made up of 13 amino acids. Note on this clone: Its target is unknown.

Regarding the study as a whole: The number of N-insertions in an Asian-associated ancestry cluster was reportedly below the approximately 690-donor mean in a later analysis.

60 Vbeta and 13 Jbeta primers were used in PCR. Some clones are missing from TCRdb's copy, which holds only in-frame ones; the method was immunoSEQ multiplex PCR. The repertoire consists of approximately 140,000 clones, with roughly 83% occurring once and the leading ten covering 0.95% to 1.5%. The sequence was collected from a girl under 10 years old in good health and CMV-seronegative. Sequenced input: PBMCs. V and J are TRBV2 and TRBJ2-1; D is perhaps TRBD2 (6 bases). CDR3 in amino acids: CASSERGLGEQFF. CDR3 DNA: TGTGCCAGCAGTGAACGGGGACTCGGTGAGCAGTTCTTC.